This TCR beta chain was documented in a study of T cells in localized non-small cell lung cancer. Study-wide findings and caveats: Density of T cells in blood, when higher, went with longer overall survival. Adjacent lung exhibited a median of about 50 among the 100 most abundant tumor clones.

TCRdb's copy holds only in-frame clones and misses some; the assay was immunoSEQ multiplex PCR. The repertoire has around 26,000 clones, around 93% of them found once; the top ten carry 3.5% to 5%. This clone was seen a single time. Its specificity is unknown. CDR1 SGHNT and CDR2 YYREEE come from the germline V gene (reference sequence). J gave up 7 bases and V 4 bases, and 11 bases lay outside the gene matches. The CDR3 loop spans 14 amino acids. This TCR was sampled from an older female donor with stage II squamous cell lung carcinoma. The V call is TRBV5-4, the J call TRBJ2-7; 7 bases are a match to TRBD2. Source: peripheral blood, taken before any cancer treatment. In DNA form, the CDR3 reads TGTGCCAGCAGCGGCCCCTCGGGCGGGGGAGAGCAGTACTTC. It translates to CASSGPSGGGEQYF.